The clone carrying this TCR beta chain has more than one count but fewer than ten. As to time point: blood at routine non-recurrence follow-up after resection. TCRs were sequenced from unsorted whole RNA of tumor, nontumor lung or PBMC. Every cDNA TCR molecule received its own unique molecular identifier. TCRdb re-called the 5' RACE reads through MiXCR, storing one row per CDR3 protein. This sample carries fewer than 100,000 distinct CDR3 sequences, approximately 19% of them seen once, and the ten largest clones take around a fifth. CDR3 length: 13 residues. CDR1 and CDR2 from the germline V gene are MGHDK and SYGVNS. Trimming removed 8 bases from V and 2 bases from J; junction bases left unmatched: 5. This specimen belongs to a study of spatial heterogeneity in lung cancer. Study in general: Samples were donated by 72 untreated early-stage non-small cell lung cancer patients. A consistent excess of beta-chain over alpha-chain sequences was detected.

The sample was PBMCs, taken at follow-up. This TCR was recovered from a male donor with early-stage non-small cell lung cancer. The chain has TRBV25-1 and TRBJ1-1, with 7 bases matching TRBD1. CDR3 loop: CASENRGNTEAFF. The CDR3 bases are TGTGCCAGCGAGAACAGGGGTAACACTGAAGCTTTCTTT.